These 9 T cell receptor beta chains were all obtained from the same sample, sequenced in a study of T cells in Graves' hyperthyroidism and ophthalmopathy. RNA transcripts served as the template for amplifying TCR beta CDR3 regions. When the TCR CDR3 underwent first-round RT-PCR, the HTBI primer set was used. TCRdb called the multiplex PCR reads again in MiXCR, with one record for every CDR3 protein. The sample carries more than 600,000 distinct CDR3 sequences, about a sixth recorded once. Material for sequencing was blood. All receptors come from a man between 18 and 29 years old with Graves' hyperthyroidism.

The V gene is TRBV19, the J gene TRBJ2-5; D unresolved. The CDR3 is 14 amino acids. Trimming removed 4 bases at V and 5 bases at J, with 14 bases between. In germline, CDR1 is LNHDA, CDR2 SQIVND (reference sequence). The CDR3 DNA reads as TGTGCCAGTAGTAAGACGATGACCGTCGAGACCCAGTACTTC. Its translation: CASSKTMTVETQYF.

The chain combines TRBV9 with TRBJ2-1, with D perhaps assigned TRBD1 or TRBD2 (7 bases each). Trimming stripped 4 bases from V and 3 bases from J, with 20 bases between. This CDR3 is built from 17 residues. Germline assignment: CDR1 SGDLS and CDR2 YYNGEE. The CDR3 DNA reads TGTGCCAGCAGCCATACCCAGGGGGAGGGCCGCTACAATGAGCAGTTCTTC. Its translation: CASSHTQGEGRYNEQFF. The whole variable domain, remainder taken from reference TRBV9 and TRBJ2-1, is DSGVTQTPKHLITATGQRVTLRCSPRSGDLSVYWYQQSLDQGLQFLIQYYNGEERAKGNILERFSAQQFPDLHSELNLSSLELGDSALYFCASSHTQGEGRYNEQFFGPGTRLTVL.

This clonotype appeared many times. The chain combines TRBV3-1 with TRBJ1-5; 7 nucleotides line up with TRBD1. Trimming took 4 bases from V and 6 from J; bases not matched to a gene: 6. CDR3 size: 14 residues. The V gene's germline CDR1 is LGHDT and CDR2 YNNKEL (reference sequence). The CDR3 sequence: CASSLRGGRQPQHF. The CDR3, as DNA: TGTGCCAGCAGCCTTCGAGGGGGCCGTCAGCCCCAGCATTTT.

This clonotype was seen ten or more times. This chain joins TRBV28 and TRBJ2-7, with 10 bases fitting TRBD1. V lost 8 bases and J lost 5; bases outside the gene matches: 6. The germline gives CDR1 MDHEN, CDR2 SYDVKM. The CDR3 length is 13 residues. The CDR3 sequence is CASQTGGIHEQYF. CDR3 in DNA: TGTGCCAGCCAGACAGGGGGCATCCACGAGCAGTACTTC.

This chain uses TRBV6-9 with TRBJ1-5; TRBD1 agrees at 9 bases. V lost 3 bases to trimming and J lost 0 bases; unmatched junction nucleotides: 6. The germline gives CDR1 MNHGY, CDR2 SVAAGI. This CDR3 is 17 amino acids long. Here the CDR3 DNA reads TGTGCCAGCAGTTACCCCGGACAGGGGTATAGCAATCAGCCCCAGCATTTT. Residues: CASSYPGQGYSNQPQHF.

The chain combines TRBV6-5 with TRBJ2-1; 9 nucleotides line up with TRBD2. From germline, CDR1 is MNHEY and CDR2 SVGAGI. V lost 3 bases and J lost 7; bases outside the gene matches: 7. The CDR3 spans 15 residues. CDR3 sequence (DNA): TGTGCCAGCAGTTATAGTGCGGGAGGGCTGAATGAGCAGTTCTTC. It specifies CASSYSAGGLNEQFF.

This sequence joins TRBV6-2 or TRBV6-3 and TRBJ2-4, with D perhaps TRBD2 (7 bases). Germline assignment: CDR1 MNHEY and CDR2 SVGEGT. The CDR3 runs 15 residues. V lost 6 bases, J lost 10 bases, and 22 bases lay in between. CDR3 sequence reads: CASSDVGGGDPIQYF. The CDR3 DNA follows: TGTGCCAGCAGCGACGTTGGAGGGGGGGACCCTATTCAGTACTTC.

This clonotype came up many times. The gene calls are TRBV10-3 and TRBJ2-3; 12 bases map to TRBD1. CDR3 size: 15 residues. V lost 6 bases and J lost 3; bases outside the gene matches: 4. Per germline, CDR1 ENHRY and CDR2 SYGVKD. CDR3 region: CAIRGQGAGTDTQYF. DNA of the CDR3: TGTGCCATCAGGGGACAGGGGGCAGGAACAGATACGCAGTATTTT.

The chain has TRBV20-1 and TRBJ1-4, with D tentatively TRBD1 (5 bases). The CDR3 extends over 13 amino acids. Germline V gene sequence: CDR1 DFQATT, CDR2 SNEGSKA (reference sequence). CDR3 protein: CSAYTGRNEKLFF. CDR3 bases: TGCAGCGCTTACACGGGACGTAATGAAAAACTGTTTTTT.